The 24 T cell receptor beta chains below were found in one sample sequenced in a study of blood T cell repertoires in COVID-19 (dated by TCRdb to 2019 to 2021). Receptor amplification or capture employed the immunoSEQ multiplex PCR assay. Drawn from immuneACCESS, this table holds only the in-frame rearrangements with V and J called that TCRdb kept. Clones are partly lost; checked studies trace under half to an unresolved V gene and leave the rest unexplained. Within this sample are 120,000 or so clones, with 82% of them counted one time only. In total, the top ten clones hold about 5% of the sample. The material sequenced was peripheral blood. The receptors were sampled from a woman between 65 and 79 years old with acute or convalescent COVID-19.

V and J are TRBV27 and TRBJ2-2, with a possible D match to TRBD1 (6 bases). The V gene lost 3 bases and the J gene lost 8 bases, with 10 bases spanning the gap. This CDR3 spans 13 amino acids. The germline gives CDR1 MNHEY, CDR2 SMNVEV (reference sequence). The CDR3 sequence: CASSFPGTGELFF. Here the CDR3 DNA reads TGTGCCAGCAGTTTCCCCGGGACAGGGGAGCTGTTTTTT.

The chain has TRBV6-5 and TRBJ1-2; the match to TRBD1 covers 8 bases. Germline CDR1 is MNHEY and CDR2 is SVGAGI. V lost 6 bases and J lost 7; bases outside the gene matches: 10. CDR3 length equals 14 residues. The chain's CDR3 is CASSVDRVGSGYTF. Written as DNA, the CDR3 is TGTGCCAGCAGCGTGGACAGGGTCGGGAGTGGCTACACCTTC.

This chain joins TRBV6-5 and TRBJ2-5; TRBD1 matches at 8 bases. V shed 4 bases and J 4 bases; nucleotides not matched to a gene: 5. The length of the CDR3 is 14 residues. From germline, CDR1 is MNHEY and CDR2 SVGAGI. CDR3: CASSSTGGRETQYF. The DNA of the CDR3 is TGTGCCAGCAGTTCCACAGGGGGACGAGAGACCCAGTACTTC.

V usage is TRBV19 and J usage is TRBJ2-5, with a weak D call TRBD1 (6 bases). The CDR3 has 13 residues. The V end lost 4 bases, the J end lost 7 bases, and 13 bases lay between the germline ends. CDR1 is LNHDA, CDR2 SQIVND, per germline (reference sequence). The CDR3 bases are TGTGCCAGTAGTACCGGACAGACAGGGACCCAGTACTTC. Protein product: CASSTGQTGTQYF.

The chain is built from TRBV27 and TRBJ2-5; a weak D match, TRBD2 (5 bases). Germline V gene lookup returns CDR1 MNHEY and CDR2 SMNVEV (reference sequence). Trimming removed 0 bases from V and 2 bases from J, with 10 bases in between. The CDR3 covers 15 residues. CDR3 amino acids: CASSLSRGRQETQYF. CDR3 nucleotide sequence: TGTGCCAGCAGTTTATCGAGAGGGCGGCAAGAGACCCAGTACTTC.

The chain employs TRBV11-2 and TRBJ2-3, with TRBD2 as a possible D gene (6 bases). The CDR3 has 18 residues. The V end was cut by 4 bases, the J end by 0 bases, with 20 bases between. Germline loops: CDR1 SGHAT, CDR2 FQNNGV. Written as DNA, the CDR3 is TGTGCCAGCAGCTCGCCTTCGGGGGAACCCTTTAGCACAGATACGCAGTATTTT. Translating gives CASSSPSGEPFSTDTQYF.

The V gene is TRBV19, the J gene TRBJ2-3; D ambiguous. V lost 5 bases to trimming and J lost 6 bases, with 15 bases between them. The CDR3 runs to 14 residues. The germline gives CDR1 LNHDA, CDR2 SQIVND (reference sequence). CDR3 amino acids: CASSPAPTYDTQYF. For the CDR3, the DNA is TGTGCCAGTAGTCCAGCGCCTACATACGATACGCAGTATTTT.

The rearrangement joins TRBV30 to TRBJ1-1; D ambiguous. V lost 5 bases to trimming and J lost 0 bases, with 16 bases between them. Germline-derived CDR1 and CDR2 are GTSNPN and SVGIG (reference sequence). CDR3 length: 15 amino acids. Written as DNA, the CDR3 is TGTGCCTGGTCATTATCGGGAGGGATGAACACTGAAGCTTTCTTT. Amino acids: CAWSLSGGMNTEAFF.

This chain joins TRBV7-9 and TRBJ2-6; D uncertain. Looked up from germline, CDR1 is SEHNR and CDR2 is FQNEAQ (reference sequence). The CDR3 is 12 amino acids. V was pared by 10 bases and J by 3 bases, with 7 bases between. The CDR3 spells CATRGGANVLTF. The CDR3 DNA is TGTGCCACCCGAGGTGGGGCCAACGTCCTGACTTTC. The full variable domain, rest sourced from reference TRBV7-9 and TRBJ2-6, is DTGVSQNPRHKITKRGQNVTFRCDPISEHNRLYWYRQTLGQGPEFLTYFQNEAQLEKSRLLSDRFSAERPKGSFSTLEIQRTEQGDSAMYLCATRGGANVLTFGAGSRLTVL.

The chain joins TRBV30 to TRBJ2-2, with TRBD2 identical over 9 bases. The trim removed 7 bases at V and 4 bases at J, leaving 10 bases unmatched. From germline, CDR1 is GTSNPN and CDR2 SVGIG (reference sequence). The CDR3 has 15 residues. CDR3 amino acids: CALNQRGAITGELFF. The CDR3 bases are TGTGCCTTAAACCAGCGGGGGGCTATCACCGGGGAGCTGTTTTTT.

The chain links TRBV18 to TRBJ1-6; D uncertain. Trimming took 8 bases from V and 7 from J, leaving 6 bases between them. CDR3 length: 11 residues. CDR1 is KGHSH and CDR2 is LQKENI in the germline V gene. The CDR3 DNA is TGTGCCAGCCGCGAGAATTCACCCCTCCACTTT. Protein: CASRENSPLHF.

The V and J genes are TRBV6-2 or TRBV6-3 and TRBJ2-1, with TRBD1 matching 7 bases. This CDR3 has 16 amino acids. The V segment lost 2 bases and the J segment 4 bases; nucleotides outside the gene matches: 8. CDR1 is MNHEY and CDR2 is SVGEGT in the germline V gene. The CDR3 region is CASSYHRGGLYNEQFF. CDR3 nucleotides: TGTGCCAGCAGTTACCACCGAGGGGGCCTTTACAATGAGCAGTTCTTC.

V is TRBV18 and J is TRBJ1-1, with a weak D call TRBD1 (5 bases). This CDR3 is built from 15 residues. From germline, CDR1 is KGHSH and CDR2 LQKENI. V lost 4 bases and J 11 bases, leaving 23 bases between the germline ends. This CDR3 is CASSLLEDYLGVAFF. CDR3 sequence (DNA): TGTGCCAGCTCACTCCTAGAGGACTATCTGGGGGTGGCTTTCTTT.

This chain uses TRBV25-1 with TRBJ2-7, with TRBD1 matching over 11 bases. Trimming at V came to 6 bases and at J to 5 bases, leaving 9 bases not matched to a gene. CDR1 and CDR2 from the germline V gene are MGHDK and SYGVNS. The CDR3 loop spans 15 amino acids. CDR3 region: CASRQVRTGGDEQYV. The CDR3 DNA sequence: TGTGCCAGCAGACAAGTAAGGACAGGGGGCGACGAGCAGTACGTC.

This rearrangement joins TRBV5-4 to TRBJ1-2; D not resolved. V dropped 5 bases and J dropped 4 bases, with 12 bases sitting between them. The CDR3 is 13 amino acids. Germline assignment: CDR1 SGHNT and CDR2 YYREEE (reference sequence). This chain's CDR3 is CASSPDKVYGYTF. The CDR3 DNA follows: TGTGCCAGCAGTCCCGACAAGGTCTATGGCTACACCTTC.

The chain employs TRBV10-3 and TRBJ2-2; D may be TRBD1 (5 bases). The CDR3 is 13 residues long. V was trimmed by 3 bases and J by 5 bases, leaving 7 bases between them. Germline CDR1 is ENHRY and CDR2 is SYGVKD. The CDR3 here is CAISDRVTGELFF. The CDR3 nucleotides are TGTGCCATCAGTGACAGGGTTACCGGGGAGCTGTTTTTT.

The rearrangement links TRBV14 to TRBJ1-1; perhaps TRBD1 as D (6 bases). This CDR3 has 13 residues. V was shortened by 2 bases and J by 4 bases, with 8 bases between the two germline ends. CDR1 SGHDN and CDR2 FVKESK come from the germline V gene. The CDR3 is CASSQTGFTEAFF. The CDR3 DNA reads as TGTGCCAGCAGCCAAACAGGGTTCACTGAAGCTTTCTTT.

This chain connects TRBV5-6 to TRBJ1-2; TRBD1 aligns across 8 bases. V shed 1 base, J shed 7 bases, and the junction held 12 bases outside the gene matches. Germline V gene sequence: CDR1 SGHDT, CDR2 YYEEEE. This CDR3 has 16 residues. As DNA, the CDR3 is TGTGCCAGCAGCTTGCCCACCGGGCAGGGGGCGGGTGGCTACACCTTC. Translating gives CASSLPTGQGAGGYTF.

The J gene is TRBJ1-4, the V gene TRBV27; 8 positions agree with TRBD1. The CDR3 is 15 amino acids. The germline V gene encodes CDR1 MNHEY and CDR2 SMNVEV (reference sequence). Losses at the gene ends were 5 bases for V and 7 bases for J; bases not matched to a gene: 9. In nucleotides, the CDR3 is TGTGCCAGCAGTCCGACTTCAGGGGGCCGTGAAAAACTGTTTTTT. Amino acids: CASSPTSGGREKLFF.

This clone showed up just once. The chain uses TRBV6-2 or TRBV6-3 and TRBJ2-7; perhaps TRBD1 as D (5 bases). Per the germline V gene, CDR1 is MNHEY and CDR2 is SVGEGT. The CDR3 is 15 residues long. Trimming left V 2 bases short and J 0 bases short, with 11 bases between. The CDR3, as DNA: TGTGCCAGCAGTTACGACAGCGTTTACTCCTACGAGCAGTACGTC. Protein sequence: CASSYDSVYSYEQYV.

The chain joins TRBV7-7 to TRBJ2-2, with 15 positions matching TRBD2. Germline assignment: CDR1 SSHAT and CDR2 FNYEAQ (reference sequence). With V trimmed by 5 bases and J by 7 bases, 5 bases remained unmatched. The CDR3 contains 16 residues. The chain's CDR3 is CASSPRTSGGGGELFF. The CDR3, as DNA: TGTGCCAGCAGCCCCCGGACTAGCGGGGGGGGCGGGGAGCTGTTTTTT. The whole variable domain, remainder taken from reference TRBV7-7 and TRBJ2-2, is GAGVSQSPRYKVTKRGQDVTLRCDPISSHATLYWYQQALGQGPEFLTYFNYEAQPDKSGLPSDRFSAERPEGSISTLTIQRTEQRDSAMYRCASSPRTSGGGGELFFGEGSRLTVL.

This clone turned up a few times. The chain carries TRBV10-3 and TRBJ1-1; D is ambiguous. Germline CDR1 reads ENHRY; CDR2 reads SYGVKD. V lost 4 bases, J lost 4 bases, and 13 bases lay in between. The CDR3 is 14 residues long. The CDR3 is CAISGGGSGTEAFF. The DNA for the CDR3 is TGTGCCATCAGTGGAGGTGGCAGCGGCACTGAAGCTTTCTTT.

This clone was seen only a few times. J is TRBJ1-5 and V is TRBV5-5; perhaps TRBD1 as D (6 bases). Trimming pared 4 bases from V and 3 bases from J, leaving 14 bases between. Germline V gives CDR1 SGHKS, CDR2 YYEKEE (reference sequence). The CDR3 totals 15 residues. The CDR3 protein is CASSPSGGANQPQHF. CDR3 nucleotide sequence: TGTGCCAGCAGCCCCTCCGGGGGGGCCAATCAGCCCCAGCATTTT.

This clone occurred a few times. V is TRBV11-2 and J is TRBJ2-2; D is unclear. The germline gives CDR1 SGHAT, CDR2 FQNNGV. Trimming left V 5 bases short and J 1 base short, with 14 bases between. The CDR3 length is 16 residues. The CDR3 DNA sequence: TGTGCCAGCAGCCGTAAGTTGGGCAGGAACACCGGGGAGCTGTTTTTT. This encodes CASSRKLGRNTGELFF. The complete variable domain, with remaining parts taken from reference TRBV11-2 and TRBJ2-2, reads EAGVAQSPRYKIIEKRQSVAFWCNPISGHATLYWYQQILGQGPKLLIQFQNNGVVDDSQLPKDRFSAERLKGVDSTLKIQPAKLEDSAVYLCASSRKLGRNTGELFFGEGSRLTVL.